This T cell receptor beta chain was sequenced in a study of blood T cell repertoires in COVID-19. Study background: The samples span acute and convalescent COVID-19 from the United States, Italy and Spain.

Profiled with immunoSEQ multiplex PCR; TCRdb holds only in-frame clones, not every one. The table records about 270,000 clones, 70% to 90% of them present only once. This sequence originates from a woman aged 45-59 years with acute or convalescent COVID-19. Sequenced material: peripheral blood.

DNA of the CDR3: TGTGCCAGCAGCCGAGGAGGCTCCAAAAACATTCAGTACTTC. The encoded protein is CASSRGGSKNIQYF. The rearrangement uses TRBV11-3 and TRBJ2-4; TRBD2 might be the D (5 bases). V dropped 5 bases and J dropped 2 bases, with 10 bases sitting between them. Germline CDR1 SGHNT, CDR2 YENEEA. The CDR3 is made up of 14 amino acids.